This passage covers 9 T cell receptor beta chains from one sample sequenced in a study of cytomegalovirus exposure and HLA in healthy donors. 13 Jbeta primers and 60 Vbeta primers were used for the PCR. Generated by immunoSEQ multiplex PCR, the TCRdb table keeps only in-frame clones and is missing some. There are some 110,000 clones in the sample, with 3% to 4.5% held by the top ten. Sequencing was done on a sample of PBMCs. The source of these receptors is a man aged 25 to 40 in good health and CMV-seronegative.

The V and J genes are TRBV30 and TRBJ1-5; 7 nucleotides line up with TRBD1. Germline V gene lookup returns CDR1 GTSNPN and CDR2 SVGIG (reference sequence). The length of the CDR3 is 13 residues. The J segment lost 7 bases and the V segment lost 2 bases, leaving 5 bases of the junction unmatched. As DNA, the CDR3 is TGTGCCTGGAGTCCAGACAGGGAACAGCCCCAGCATTTT. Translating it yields CAWSPDREQPQHF. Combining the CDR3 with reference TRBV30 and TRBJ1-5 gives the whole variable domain SQTIHQWPATLVQPVGSPLSLECTVEGTSNPNLYWYRQAAGRGLQLLFYSVGIGQISSEVPQNLSASRPQDRQFILSSKKLLLSDSGFYLCAWSPDREQPQHFGDGTRLSIL.

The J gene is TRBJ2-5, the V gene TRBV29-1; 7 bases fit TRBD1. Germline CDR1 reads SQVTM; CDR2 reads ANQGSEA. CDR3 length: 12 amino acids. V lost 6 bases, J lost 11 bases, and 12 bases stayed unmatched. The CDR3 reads CSVLTGSREQYF. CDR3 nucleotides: TGCAGCGTACTGACAGGGTCGAGGGAGCAGTACTTC.

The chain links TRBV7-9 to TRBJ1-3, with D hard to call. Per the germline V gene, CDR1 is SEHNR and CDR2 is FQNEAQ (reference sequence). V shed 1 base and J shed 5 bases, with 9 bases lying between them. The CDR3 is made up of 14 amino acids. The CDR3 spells CASSLGGSRNTIYF. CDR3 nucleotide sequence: TGTGCCAGCAGCTTAGGCGGGTCTCGAAACACCATATATTTT.

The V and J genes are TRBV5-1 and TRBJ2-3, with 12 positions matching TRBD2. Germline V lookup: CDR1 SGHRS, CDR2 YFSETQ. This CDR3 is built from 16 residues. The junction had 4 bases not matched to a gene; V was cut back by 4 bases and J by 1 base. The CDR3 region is CASSLRLAGGTDTQYF. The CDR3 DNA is TGCGCCAGCAGCCTAAGACTAGCGGGGGGCACAGATACGCAGTATTTT.

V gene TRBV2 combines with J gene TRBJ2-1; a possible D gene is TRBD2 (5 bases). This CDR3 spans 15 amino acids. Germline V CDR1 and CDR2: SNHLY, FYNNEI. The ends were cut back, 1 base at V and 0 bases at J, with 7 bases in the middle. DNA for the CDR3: TGTGCCAGCAGTGAAGGGGAGAGCTCCTACAATGAGCAGTTCTTC. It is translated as CASSEGESSYNEQFF.

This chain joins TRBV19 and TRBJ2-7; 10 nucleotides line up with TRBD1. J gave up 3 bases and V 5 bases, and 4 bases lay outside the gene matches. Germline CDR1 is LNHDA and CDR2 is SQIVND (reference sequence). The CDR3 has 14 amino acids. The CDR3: CASSPDRGLYEQYF. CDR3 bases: TGTGCCAGTAGTCCCGACAGGGGGCTCTACGAGCAGTACTTC. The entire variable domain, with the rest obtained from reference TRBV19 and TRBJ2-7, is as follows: DGGITQSPKYLFRKEGQNVTLSCEQNLNHDAMYWYRQDPGQGLRLIYYSQIVNDFQKGDIAEGYSVSREKKESFPLTVTSAQKNPTAFYLCASSPDRGLYEQYFGPGTRLTVT.

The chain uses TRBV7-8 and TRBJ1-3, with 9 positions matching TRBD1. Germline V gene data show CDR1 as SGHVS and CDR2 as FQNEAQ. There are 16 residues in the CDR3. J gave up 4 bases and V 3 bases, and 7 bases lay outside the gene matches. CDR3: CASSFGTGGSGNTIYF. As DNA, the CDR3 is TGTGCCAGCAGCTTCGGTACAGGGGGCTCAGGAAACACCATATATTTT. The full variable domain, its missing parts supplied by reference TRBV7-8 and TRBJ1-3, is GAGVSQSPRYKVAKRGQDVALRCDPISGHVSLFWYQQALGQGPEFLTYFQNEAQLDKSGLPSDRFFAERPEGSVSTLKIQRTQQEDSAVYLCASSFGTGGSGNTIYFGEGSWLTVV.

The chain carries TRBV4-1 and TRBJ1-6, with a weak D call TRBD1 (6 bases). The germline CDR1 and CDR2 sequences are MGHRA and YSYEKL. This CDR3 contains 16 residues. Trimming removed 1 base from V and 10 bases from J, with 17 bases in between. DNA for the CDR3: TGCGCCAGCAGCCAAGTTGGCCAGGGGCGTTTCTCACCCCTCCACTTT. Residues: CASSQVGQGRFSPLHF.

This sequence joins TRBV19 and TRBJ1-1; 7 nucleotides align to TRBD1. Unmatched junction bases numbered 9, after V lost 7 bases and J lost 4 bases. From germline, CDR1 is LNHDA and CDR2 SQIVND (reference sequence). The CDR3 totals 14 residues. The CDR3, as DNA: TGTGCCAGTATCCCGACAGGGAGGCGCACTGAAGCTTTCTTT. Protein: CASIPTGRRTEAFF.